The 14 T cell receptor beta chains listed next were all sequenced from one sample in a study of post-analysis software for immune sequencing data. Prepared TCR beta cDNA libraries contained unique molecular identifiers. In TCRdb, the PCR reads were re-called with MiXCR into one record per CDR3 protein. The sample lists 450,000 to 700,000 distinct CDR3 sequences, 44% occurring once. Study-wide results and limits: Comparison of patients with controls showed a handful of TRBV segments more frequent in patients, TRBV5-6, TRBV5-1 and TRBV20-1 among them.

Antigens for these TCRs are unknown. The specimen was blood. The receptor source for this set is a girl aged 10-17 years with multiple sclerosis.

This clonotype occurred a few times. V is TRBV4-2 and J is TRBJ2-5; TRBD2 aligns across 8 bases. Matching the DNA end better, TRBJ2-7 makes the J call doubtful. Germline V lookup: CDR1 LGHNA, CDR2 YNFKEQ. The CDR3 is made up of 16 amino acids. The CDR3 nucleotides are TGTGCCAGCAGCCATGCGGCAAGCGGGGGAGTCTACGAGCAGTACTTC. Translated, it gives CASSHAASGGVYEQYF.

V and J are TRBV7-9 and TRBJ2-1, with TRBD2 matching 10 bases. V trimming: 8 bases; J trimming: 6 bases; junction bases outside the gene matches: 7. The CDR3 length is 14 residues. Germline-derived CDR1 and CDR2 are SEHNR and FQNEAQ (reference sequence). The CDR3 nucleotides are TGTGCCAGCCTCCGGACTAGCGGATCCAATGAGCAGTTCTTC. Amino acid sequence: CASLRTSGSNEQFF.

A few counts support this clonotype. This rearrangement joins TRBV12-3 or TRBV12-4 to TRBJ2-7; D is undetermined. V lost 5 bases and J 2 bases, leaving 7 bases between the germline ends. The CDR3 length is 12 residues. DNA for the CDR3: TGTGCCAGCAGTACGGTCGCCTACGAGCAGTACTTC. Protein product: CASSTVAYEQYF.

The V and J genes are TRBV20-1 and TRBJ2-1, with 8 bases lining up with TRBD2. The CDR3 is 15 amino acids. Germline V gene sequence: CDR1 DFQATT, CDR2 SNEGSKA (reference sequence). V trimming: 6 bases; J trimming: 6 bases; junction bases outside the gene matches: 13. CDR3 bases: TGCAGTGCCCAGGGGACTAGGGCGGGGGGCAATGAGCAGTTCTTC. This gives the protein CSAQGTRAGGNEQFF.

The V and J genes are TRBV7-6 and TRBJ2-1; D is possibly TRBD2 (6 bases). The CDR3 is made up of 16 amino acids. Germline V CDR1 and CDR2: SGHVS, FNYEAQ. Trimming took 2 bases from V and 4 from J, leaving 15 bases between them. CDR3 residues: CASSLLASEAYNEQFF. In nucleotides, the CDR3 is TGTGCCAGCAGCTTACTGGCTAGCGAGGCGTACAATGAGCAGTTCTTC.

J is TRBJ2-5 and V is TRBV10-2, with D perhaps TRBD1 or TRBD2 (5 bases each). Deletions cut 6 bases from V and 2 bases from J, with 16 bases between. Germline CDR1 reads WSHSY; CDR2 reads SAAADI. The CDR3 sequence is 15 residues long. CDR3 DNA: TGCGCCAGCAGCGGGGCAGACAGTGCGCAAGAGACCCAGTACTTC. It encodes CASSGADSAQETQYF.

Only one count was recorded for this clonotype. The chain recombines TRBV7-8 with TRBJ1-1; 7 bases match TRBD1. Trimming removed 6 bases from V and 7 bases from J; junction bases left unmatched: 5. CDR3 size: 12 residues. CDR1 and CDR2 (germline): SGHVS, FQNEAQ. CDR3 coding DNA: TGTGCCAGCAGTCTCACAGGGGTTGAAGCTTTCTTT. As protein: CASSLTGVEAFF.

V usage is TRBV7-2 and J usage is TRBJ2-1, with TRBD2 matching over 10 bases. J gave up 7 bases and V 5 bases, and 11 bases lay outside the gene matches. The CDR3 runs to 16 residues. From germline, CDR1 is SGHTA and CDR2 FQGNSA. The CDR3: CASSLVSSGRLNEQFF. CDR3 DNA: TGTGCCAGCAGCCTAGTGAGTAGCGGGAGGTTGAATGAGCAGTTCTTC.

The CDR3 DNA sequence: TGCGCCAGCAGCCTGGAGCTGGGAGAGACCCAGTACTTC. It codes for CASSLELGETQYF. The rearrangement links TRBV5-1 to TRBJ2-5; no clear D gene. Germline values: CDR1 SGHRS, CDR2 YFSETQ. The CDR3 covers 13 residues. Trimming cost V 4 bases and J 4 bases, with 11 bases left between them.

The V gene is TRBV20-1, the J gene TRBJ2-7; 12 bases fit TRBD2. CDR3 length: 15 residues. V gave up 5 bases and J gave up 5 bases; unmatched junction bases: 10. Germline V gene lookup returns CDR1 DFQATT and CDR2 SNEGSKA (reference sequence). CDR3 loop: CSAARLAGVSHEQYF. The CDR3 DNA reads as TGCAGTGCTGCGCGACTAGCGGGAGTTTCACACGAGCAGTACTTC.

This clonotype occurred many times. V gene TRBV9 combines with J gene TRBJ2-3, with 14 bases aligning to TRBD2. After removal of 4 bases from V and 3 bases from J, the junction contained 4 bases not matched to a gene. The CDR3 covers 16 residues. In germline, CDR1 is SGDLS, CDR2 YYNGEE. The CDR3 here is CASSPGTSGRTDTQYF. In DNA form, the CDR3 reads TGTGCCAGCAGCCCTGGGACTAGCGGGAGAACAGATACGCAGTATTTT. The variable domain in full, with the rest retrieved from reference TRBV9 and TRBJ2-3, is DSGVTQTPKHLITATGQRVTLRCSPRSGDLSVYWYQQSLDQGLQFLIQYYNGEERAKGNILERFSAQQFPDLHSELNLSSLELGDSALYFCASSPGTSGRTDTQYFGPGTRLTVL.

The rearrangement uses TRBV7-3 and TRBJ2-1, with 10 bases lining up with TRBD2. This CDR3 region has 15 residues. The ends lost 2 bases at V and 6 bases at J; junction bases unmatched: 4. Germline V gene data show CDR1 as SGHTA and CDR2 as FQGTGA. The CDR3 DNA sequence: TGTGCCAGCAGCTTAGCTAGCGGGGGATTCAATGAGCAGTTCTTC. It codes for CASSLASGGFNEQFF.

The chain couples TRBV20-1 to TRBJ1-1; 7 positions match TRBD1. There are 13 residues in the CDR3. The germline gives CDR1 DFQATT, CDR2 SNEGSKA (reference sequence). Losses at the gene ends were 2 bases for V and 10 bases for J; bases not matched to a gene: 10. CDR3 sequence reads: CSARSNSQGIAFF. The CDR3 region has the DNA TGCAGTGCTAGATCGAACTCACAGGGGATAGCTTTCTTT.

V is TRBV29-1 and J is TRBJ2-4; no reliable D call. TRBJ2-7 explains the end of the DNA better; the J call may be wrong. CDR1 and CDR2 from the germline V gene are SQVTM and ANQGSEA. This CDR3 contains 11 residues. The CDR3 DNA is TGCAGCGTCGCCACAAACTACGAGCAGTACTTC. Translation gives CSVATNYEQYF.